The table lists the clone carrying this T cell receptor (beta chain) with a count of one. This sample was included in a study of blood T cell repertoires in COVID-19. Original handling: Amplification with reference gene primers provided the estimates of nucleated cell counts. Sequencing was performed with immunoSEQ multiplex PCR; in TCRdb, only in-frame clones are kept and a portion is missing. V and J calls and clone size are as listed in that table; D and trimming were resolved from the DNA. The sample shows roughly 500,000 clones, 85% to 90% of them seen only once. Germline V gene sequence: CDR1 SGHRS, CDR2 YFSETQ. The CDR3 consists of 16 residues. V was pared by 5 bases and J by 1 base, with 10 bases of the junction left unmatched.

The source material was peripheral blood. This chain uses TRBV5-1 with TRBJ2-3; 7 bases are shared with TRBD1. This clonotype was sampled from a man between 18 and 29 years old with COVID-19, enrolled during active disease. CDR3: CASRVRDSYRTDTQYF. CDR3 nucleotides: TGCGCCAGCAGGGTCCGGGACAGCTACCGCACAGATACGCAGTATTTT.